These 16 T cell receptor beta chains originate from one sample sequenced in a study of human T cells and chemical hapten exposure. Each CDR3 protein gets one entry after TCRdb re-called the RACE reads with MiXCR. This table has approximately 80,000 distinct CDR3 sequences, approximately 11% appearing once. This sample's time point: patch test 1, 2 weeks after DPC sensitization. Noted treatment: therapeutic diphenylcyclopropenone sensitization with weekly scalp DPC. The source was whole blood, collected in connection with sensitization to the hapten diphenylcyclopropenone (DPC). These receptors came from a woman in her forties or fifties with alopecia areata. Some clones in this sample may be carry-over from other donors' samples.

The genes are TRBV7-9 and TRBJ2-5; tentatively, D is TRBD1 or TRBD2 (5 bases each). This CDR3 has 14 amino acids. Per the germline V gene, CDR1 is SEHNR and CDR2 is FQNEAQ (reference sequence). V was clipped by 3 bases and J by 1 base, with 9 bases between them. CDR3 bases: TGTGCCAGCAGCTTTTGGGGGTTCCAAGAGACCCAGTACTTC. The encoded protein is CASSFWGFQETQYF.

This clonotype appeared a few times. The CDR3 DNA reads TGTGCCAGCTTTCGGGACGTCATGAACACTGAAGCTTTCTTT. Translated: CASFRDVMNTEAFF. This rearrangement joins TRBV5-5 to TRBJ1-1, with D perhaps matching TRBD1 (5 bases). The CDR3 extends over 14 amino acids. The germline V gene encodes CDR1 SGHKS and CDR2 YYEKEE (reference sequence). Trimming shortened V by 7 bases and J by 0 bases, and 13 bases separated the two germline ends.

The CDR3 coding sequence is TGTGCCAGCAGCCCAGCCCGGGCTAGCGGCTCCTACGAGCAGTACTTC. It specifies CASSPARASGSYEQYF. The V call is TRBV7-6, the J call TRBJ2-7, with 7 bases lining up with TRBD2. The CDR3 is made up of 16 amino acids. The ends lost 5 bases at V and 0 bases at J; junction bases unmatched: 10. CDR1 SGHVS and CDR2 FNYEAQ come from the germline V gene.

The V and J genes are TRBV2 and TRBJ2-2, with D unresolved. V lost 2 bases, J lost 7 bases, and 11 bases lay in between. The germline V gene encodes CDR1 SNHLY and CDR2 FYNNEI. The CDR3 is 14 amino acids. CDR3 in amino acids: CASSEYRAFGELFF. CDR3 DNA: TGTGCCAGCAGTGAATATCGAGCGTTCGGGGAGCTGTTTTTT.

This clonotype was observed at least ten times. The chain carries TRBV6-2 or TRBV6-3 and TRBJ2-1; 9 bases are a match to TRBD2. The CDR3 is made up of 15 amino acids. V trimming: 5 bases; J trimming: 5 bases; junction bases outside the gene matches: 7. From germline, CDR1 is MNHEY and CDR2 SVGEGT. CDR3 region: CASSRSGSQDNEQFF. The DNA for the CDR3 is TGTGCCAGCAGTCGTAGCGGGAGCCAAGACAATGAGCAGTTCTTC.

J is TRBJ1-6 and V is TRBV18; D possibly corresponds to TRBD1 (6 bases). The length of the CDR3 is 15 residues. From germline, CDR1 is KGHSH and CDR2 LQKENI. Trimming pared 6 bases from V and 10 bases from J, leaving 19 bases between. CDR3 protein: CASSITGPGESPLHF. The CDR3 DNA is TGTGCCAGCTCCATTACAGGGCCGGGGGAGTCACCCCTCCACTTT.

A few counts support this clonotype. This rearrangement joins TRBV7-8 to TRBJ2-7, with D possibly being TRBD1 (5 bases). The CDR3 totals 14 residues. Trimming took 2 bases from V and 3 from J, leaving 11 bases between them. Germline assignment: CDR1 SGHVS and CDR2 FQNEAQ. The CDR3 spells CASSLKETDYEQYF. CDR3 sequence (DNA): TGTGCCAGCAGCTTAAAGGAGACAGACTACGAGCAGTACTTC.

V and J are TRBV7-2 and TRBJ2-7; 9 positions match TRBD2. The germline V gene encodes CDR1 SGHTA and CDR2 FQGNSA. The CDR3 is 15 amino acids. V trimming: 3 bases; J trimming: 1 base; junction bases outside the gene matches: 4. The CDR3 loop reads CASSFQRGASYEQYF. Written as DNA, the CDR3 is TGTGCCAGCAGCTTTCAGCGGGGGGCATCCTACGAGCAGTACTTC.

The chain is built from TRBV7-7 and TRBJ2-2; D gene ambiguous. Trimming took off 0 bases at V and 0 bases at J, with 5 bases between the two ends. Germline V gives CDR1 SSHAT, CDR2 FNYEAQ (reference sequence). This CDR3 comprises 15 residues. The CDR3: CASSLATSNTGELFF. CDR3 nucleotide sequence: TGTGCCAGCAGCTTAGCCACCTCGAACACCGGGGAGCTGTTTTTT.

The sample holds a few counts of this clonotype. The V and J genes are TRBV4-2 and TRBJ1-3, with 8 bases that match TRBD1. Germline CDR1 and CDR2: LGHNA and YNFKEQ. The CDR3 has 15 amino acids. V shed 1 base, J shed 6 bases, and the junction held 5 bases outside the gene matches. As DNA, the CDR3 is TGTGCCAGCAGCCAAGGGACAGGGCGAGAAAACACCATATATTTT. It encodes CASSQGTGRENTIYF.

There are many counts of this clonotype. The V gene is TRBV6-5, the J gene TRBJ2-1; a possible D gene is TRBD1 (5 bases). The CDR3 runs 14 residues. Trimming removed 2 bases at V and 7 bases at J, with 12 bases between. CDR1 and CDR2 from the germline V gene are MNHEY and SVGAGI. The CDR3 loop reads CASSYTDTRNEQFF. CDR3 nucleotide sequence: TGTGCCAGCAGTTACACGGACACCAGGAATGAGCAGTTCTTC.

The DNA for the CDR3 is TGCAGCGTTGAATTTGCGGCTAGCGGGAGTGGCACAGATACGCAGTATTTT. Its translation: CSVEFAASGSGTDTQYF. The chain combines TRBV29-1 with TRBJ2-3; TRBD2 matches at 10 bases. Germline V lookup: CDR1 SQVTM, CDR2 ANQGSEA. CDR3 length equals 17 residues. V gave up 2 bases and J gave up 1 base; unmatched junction bases: 9.

About this clonotype itself: A single base separates this from a much larger clone, so it may be a read error. The chain carries TRBV29-1 and TRBJ1-1; D is unresolved. V lost 1 base and J 0 bases, leaving 12 bases between the germline ends. This CDR3 has 15 amino acids. Germline lookup yields CDR1 SQVTM and CDR2 ANQGSEA. The CDR3 spells CSVEGNGYMNTEAFF. The CDR3 coding sequence is TGCAGCGTTGAAGGTAATGGATACATGAACACTGAAGCTTTCTTT.

The chain has TRBV4-2 and TRBJ2-1, with D unclear. This CDR3 has 14 amino acids. Trimming pared 4 bases from V and 1 base from J, leaving 8 bases between. From germline, CDR1 is LGHNA and CDR2 YNFKEQ. CDR3 coding DNA: TGTGCCAGCAGCCGCAGACTTTCCTACAATGAGCAGTTCTTC. This sequence encodes CASSRRLSYNEQFF.

The table lists this clonotype with many counts. The chain recombines TRBV27 with TRBJ2-5; 8 nucleotides match TRBD2. CDR1 and CDR2 from the germline V gene are MNHEY and SMNVEV (reference sequence). The CDR3 length is 18 residues. V was clipped by 3 bases and J by 0 bases; unmatched bases: 12. The CDR3 DNA is TGTGCCAGCAGTTTCAACCATCCGGCGGGGGGTTACCAAGAGACCCAGTACTTC. Protein sequence: CASSFNHPAGGYQETQYF.

The chain couples TRBV11-3 to TRBJ2-1, with TRBD2 matching over 11 bases. CDR1 is SGHNT and CDR2 is YENEEA in the germline V gene. This CDR3 has 16 residues. Trimming removed 3 bases from V and 6 bases from J; junction bases left unmatched: 7. CDR3 nucleotides: TGTGCCAGCAGCTTCGGTACGACTAGCGGGGTCAATGAGCAGTTCTTC. Translating gives CASSFGTTSGVNEQFF.